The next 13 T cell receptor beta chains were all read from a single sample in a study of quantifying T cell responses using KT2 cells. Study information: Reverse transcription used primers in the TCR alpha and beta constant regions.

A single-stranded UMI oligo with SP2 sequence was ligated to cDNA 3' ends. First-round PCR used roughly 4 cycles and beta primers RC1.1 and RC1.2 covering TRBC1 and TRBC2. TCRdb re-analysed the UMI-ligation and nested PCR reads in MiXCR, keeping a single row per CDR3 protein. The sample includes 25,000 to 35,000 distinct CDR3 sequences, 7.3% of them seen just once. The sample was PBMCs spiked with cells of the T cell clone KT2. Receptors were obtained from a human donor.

Here the CDR3 reads CASSRTEGRTEAFF. In DNA form, the CDR3 reads TGTGCCAGCAGCCGGACAGAAGGTCGGACTGAAGCTTTCTTT. The chain combines TRBV7-8 with TRBJ1-1; weak D call: TRBD1 (6 bases). V dropped 5 bases and J dropped 5 bases, with 15 bases sitting between them. CDR3 length: 14 residues. CDR1 and CDR2 (germline): SGHVS, FQNEAQ.

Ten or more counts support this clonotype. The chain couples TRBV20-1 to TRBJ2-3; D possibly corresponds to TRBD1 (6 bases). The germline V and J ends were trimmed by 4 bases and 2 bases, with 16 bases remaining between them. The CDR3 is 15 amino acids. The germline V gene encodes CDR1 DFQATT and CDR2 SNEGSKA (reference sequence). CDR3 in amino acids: CSATTGHTPTDTQYF. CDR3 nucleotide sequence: TGCAGTGCTACTACGGGACACACTCCCACAGATACGCAGTATTTT.

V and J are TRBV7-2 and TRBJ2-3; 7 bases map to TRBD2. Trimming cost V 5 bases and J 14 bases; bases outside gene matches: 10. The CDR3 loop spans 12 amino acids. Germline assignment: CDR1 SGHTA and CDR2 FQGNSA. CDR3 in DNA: TGTGCCAGCAGCCCAGAGCGGGGTGACCGGTATTTT. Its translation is CASSPERGDRYF.

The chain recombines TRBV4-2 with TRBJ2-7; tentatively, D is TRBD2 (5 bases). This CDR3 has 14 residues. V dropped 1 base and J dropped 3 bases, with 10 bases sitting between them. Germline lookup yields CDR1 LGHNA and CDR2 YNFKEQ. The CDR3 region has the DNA TGTGCCAGCAGCCAAGGTAGCGTTAACTACGAGCAGTACTTC. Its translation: CASSQGSVNYEQYF.

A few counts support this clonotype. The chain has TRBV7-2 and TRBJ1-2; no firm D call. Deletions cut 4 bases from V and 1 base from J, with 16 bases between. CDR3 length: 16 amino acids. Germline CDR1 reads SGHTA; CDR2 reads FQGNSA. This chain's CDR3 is CASSSLGGGSNYGYTF. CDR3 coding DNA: TGTGCCAGCAGCTCACTTGGTGGTGGAAGTAACTATGGCTACACCTTC.

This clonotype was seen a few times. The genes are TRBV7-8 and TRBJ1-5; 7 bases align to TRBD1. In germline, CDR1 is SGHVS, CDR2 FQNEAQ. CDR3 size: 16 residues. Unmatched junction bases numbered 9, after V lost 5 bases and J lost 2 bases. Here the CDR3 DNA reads TGTGCCAGCAGCCTCTACCGACAGGGCGGCAATCAGCCCCAGCATTTT. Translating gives CASSLYRQGGNQPQHF.

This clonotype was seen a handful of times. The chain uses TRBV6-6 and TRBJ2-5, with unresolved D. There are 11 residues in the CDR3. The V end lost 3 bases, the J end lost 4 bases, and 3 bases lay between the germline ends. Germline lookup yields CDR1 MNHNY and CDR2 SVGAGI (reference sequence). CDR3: CASSYVETQYF. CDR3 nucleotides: TGTGCCAGCAGTTATGTAGAGACCCAGTACTTC.

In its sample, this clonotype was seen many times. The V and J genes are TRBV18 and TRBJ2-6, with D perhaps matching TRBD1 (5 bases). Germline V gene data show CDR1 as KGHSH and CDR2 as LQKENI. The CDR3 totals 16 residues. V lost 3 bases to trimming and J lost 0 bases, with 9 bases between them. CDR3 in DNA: TGTGCCAGCTCACCCGTACAGGCCTCTGGGGCCAACGTCCTGACTTTC. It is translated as CASSPVQASGANVLTF.

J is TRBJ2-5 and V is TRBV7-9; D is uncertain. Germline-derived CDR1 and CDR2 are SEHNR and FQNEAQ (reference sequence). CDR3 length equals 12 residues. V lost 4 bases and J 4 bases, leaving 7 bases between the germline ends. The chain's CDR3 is CASSYHGETQYF. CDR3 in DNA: TGTGCCAGCAGCTACCACGGAGAGACCCAGTACTTC.

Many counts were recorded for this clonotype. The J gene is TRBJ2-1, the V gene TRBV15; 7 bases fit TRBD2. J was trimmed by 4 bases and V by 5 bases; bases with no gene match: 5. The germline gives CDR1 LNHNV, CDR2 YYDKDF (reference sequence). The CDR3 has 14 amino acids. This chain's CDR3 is CATSVQRDYNEQFF. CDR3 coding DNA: TGTGCCACCAGCGTCCAGCGGGATTACAATGAGCAGTTCTTC.

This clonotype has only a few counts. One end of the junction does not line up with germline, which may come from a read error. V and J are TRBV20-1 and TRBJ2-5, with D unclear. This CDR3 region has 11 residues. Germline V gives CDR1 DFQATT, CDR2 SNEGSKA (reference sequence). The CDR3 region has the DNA TGCAGCGCTAGATCGACCGAAGGGCCGTACTTC. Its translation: CSARSTEGPYF.

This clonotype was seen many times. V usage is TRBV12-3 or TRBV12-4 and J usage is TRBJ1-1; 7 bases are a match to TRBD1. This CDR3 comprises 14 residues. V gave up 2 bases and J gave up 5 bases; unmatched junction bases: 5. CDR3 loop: CASSLTGDGTEAFF. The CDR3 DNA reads TGTGCCAGCAGTTTAACAGGGGACGGAACTGAAGCTTTCTTT.

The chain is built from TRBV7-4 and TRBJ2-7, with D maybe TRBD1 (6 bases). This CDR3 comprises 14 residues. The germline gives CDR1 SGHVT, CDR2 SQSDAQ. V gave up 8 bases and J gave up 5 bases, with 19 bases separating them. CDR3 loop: CASPPNFSGDEQYF. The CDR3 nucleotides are TGTGCCAGCCCTCCAAACTTCTCAGGGGACGAGCAGTACTTC.